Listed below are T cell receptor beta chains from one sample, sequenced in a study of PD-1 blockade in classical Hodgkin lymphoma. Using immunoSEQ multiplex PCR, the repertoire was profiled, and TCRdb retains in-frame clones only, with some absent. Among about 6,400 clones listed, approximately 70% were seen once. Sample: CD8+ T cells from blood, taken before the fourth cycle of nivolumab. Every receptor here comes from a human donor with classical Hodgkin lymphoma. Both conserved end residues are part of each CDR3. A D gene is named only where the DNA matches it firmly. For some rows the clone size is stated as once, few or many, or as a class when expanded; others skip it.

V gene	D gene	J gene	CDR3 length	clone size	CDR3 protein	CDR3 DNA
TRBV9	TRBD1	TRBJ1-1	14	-	CASSASQGFTEAFF	TGTGCCAGCAGCGCCTCACAGGGGTTCACTGAAGCTTTCTTT
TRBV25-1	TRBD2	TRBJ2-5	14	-	CASSSGGGLETQYF	TGTGCCAGCAGTTCGGGAGGAGGGTTAGAGACCCAGTACTTC
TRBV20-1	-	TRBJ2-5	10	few	CSASLETQYF	TGCAGTGCTAGTCTGGAGACCCAGTACTTC
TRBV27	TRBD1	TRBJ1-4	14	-	CASSSGQGWEKLFF	TGTGCCAGCAGCTCCGGACAGGGTTGGGAAAAACTGTTTTTT
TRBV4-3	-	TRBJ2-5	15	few	CASSQDLTYQETQYF	TGCGCCAGCAGCCAAGATCTCACGTACCAAGAGACCCAGTACTTC
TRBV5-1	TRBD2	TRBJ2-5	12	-	CASSWDRLAVYF	TGCGCCAGCAGCTGGGACCGACTAGCGGTGTACTTC
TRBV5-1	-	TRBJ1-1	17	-	CASSLTGRGMVNTEAFF	TGCGCCAGCAGCTTGACCGGACGCGGTATGGTGAACACTGAAGCTTTCTTT
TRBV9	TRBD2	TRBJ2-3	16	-	CASSVGGASGTYTQYF	TGTGCCAGCAGCGTAGGAGGGGCTAGCGGGACGTATACGCAGTATTTT
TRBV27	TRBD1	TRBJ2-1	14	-	CASSSITGGAEQFF	TGTGCCAGCAGTTCCATAACAGGGGGCGCCGAGCAGTTCTTC
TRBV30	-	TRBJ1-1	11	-	CAWSEALGASF	TGTGCCTGGAGCGAAGCCCTTGGGGCCAGCTTT
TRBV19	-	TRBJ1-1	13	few	CASSIGSLTEAFF	TGTGCCAGTAGTATAGGCAGCCTCACTGAAGCTTTCTTT
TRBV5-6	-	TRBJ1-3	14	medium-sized	CASSSSASGNTIYF	TGTGCCAGCAGCTCCTCAGCCTCTGGAAACACCATATATTTT
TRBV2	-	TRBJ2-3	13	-	CASGGARTDTQYF	TGTGCCAGCGGGGGGGCTCGAACAGATACGCAGTATTTT
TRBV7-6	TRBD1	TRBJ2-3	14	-	CASSLRQGSDTQYF	TGTGCCAGCAGCCTCCGACAGGGTTCGGATACGCAGTATTTT
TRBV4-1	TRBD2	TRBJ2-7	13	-	CASSQGLFREQYF	TGCGCCAGCAGCCAGGGACTATTCCGCGAGCAGTACTTC
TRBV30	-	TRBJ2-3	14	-	CAWTSGLGTDTQYF	TGTGCCTGGACATCAGGGCTTGGCACAGATACGCAGTATTTT
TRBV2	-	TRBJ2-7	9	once	CAGDYEQYF	TGTGCCGGAGACTACGAGCAGTACTTC
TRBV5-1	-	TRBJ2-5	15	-	CASSLEIGSPETQYF	TGCGCCAGCAGCTTGGAAATAGGGAGTCCGGAGACCCAGTACTTC
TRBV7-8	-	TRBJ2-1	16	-	CASSLAERSSYNEQFF	TGTGCCAGCAGCTTAGCGGAGCGGAGCTCCTACAATGAGCAGTTCTTC
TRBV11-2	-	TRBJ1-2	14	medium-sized	CASSPRPGRYGYTF	TGTGCCAGCAGCCCCAGGCCAGGGCGCTATGGCTACACCTTC
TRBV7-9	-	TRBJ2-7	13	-	CASSGRASYEQYF	TGTGCCAGCAGCGGAAGGGCTTCCTACGAGCAGTACTTC
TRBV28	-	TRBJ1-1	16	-	CASSPWDGRGNTEAFF	TGTGCCAGCAGTCCCTGGGACGGACGGGGGAACACTGAAGCTTTCTTT
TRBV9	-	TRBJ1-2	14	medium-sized	CASSTAKGISTYTF	TGTGCCAGCAGCACGGCTAAGGGGATTTCAACCTACACCTTC
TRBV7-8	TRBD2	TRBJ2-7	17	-	CASSSSGTSGVSYEQYF	TGTGCCAGCAGCTCATCGGGGACTAGCGGGGTCTCCTACGAGCAGTACTTC
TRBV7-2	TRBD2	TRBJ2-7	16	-	CASSLAPGGLSYEQYF	TGTGCCAGCAGCTTAGCCCCGGGGGGTCTCTCCTACGAGCAGTACTTC
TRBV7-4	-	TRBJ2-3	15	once	CASSWHGPSTDTQYF	TGTGCCAGCAGCTGGCACGGACCAAGCACAGATACGCAGTATTTT
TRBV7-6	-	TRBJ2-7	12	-	CASSLTFYEQYF	TGTGCCAGCAGCTTAACTTTCTACGAGCAGTACTTC
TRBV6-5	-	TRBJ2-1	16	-	CASSYSQGVWNNEQFF	TGTGCCAGCAGTTACTCGCAAGGGGTTTGGAACAATGAGCAGTTCTTC
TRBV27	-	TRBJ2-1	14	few	CASSYRDGYNEQFF	TGTGCCAGCAGTTACCGGGACGGCTACAATGAGCAGTTCTTC
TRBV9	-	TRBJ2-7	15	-	CASSQHNGGPYEQYF	TGTGCCAGCAGCCAACACAACGGGGGCCCCTACGAGCAGTACTTC
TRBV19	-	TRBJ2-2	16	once	CASSSPFEGRPGELFF	TGTGCCAGTAGCTCCCCATTTGAGGGAAGGCCCGGGGAGCTGTTTTTT
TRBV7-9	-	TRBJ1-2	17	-	CASSLDVRPPLDYGYTF	TGTGCCAGCAGCTTAGATGTCCGACCCCCCCTTGACTATGGCTACACCTTC
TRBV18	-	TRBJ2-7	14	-	CASSPGTPSYEQYF	TGTGCCAGCTCACCAGGGACTCCCTCCTACGAGCAGTACTTC
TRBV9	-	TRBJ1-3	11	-	CASLTGNTIYF	TGTGCCAGCCTCACCGGAAACACCATATATTTT
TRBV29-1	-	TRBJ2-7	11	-	CSVENYYEQYF	TGCAGCGTTGAAAACTACTACGAGCAGTACTTC
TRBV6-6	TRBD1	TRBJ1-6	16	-	CASSISGTGVNSPLHF	TGTGCCAGCAGTATCTCCGGGACAGGGGTCAATTCACCCCTCCACTTT
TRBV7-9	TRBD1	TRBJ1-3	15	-	CASSFRQGPRNTIYF	TGTGCCAGCAGCTTTCGACAGGGACCCCGAAACACCATATATTTT
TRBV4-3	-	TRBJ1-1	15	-	CASSQVWDGNTEAFF	TGCGCCAGCAGCCAAGTGTGGGACGGCAACACTGAAGCTTTCTTT
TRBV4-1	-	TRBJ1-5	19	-	CASSQELSFGSYSNQPQHF	TGCGCCAGCAGCCAAGAGTTATCATTCGGGAGTTATAGCAATCAGCCCCAGCATTTT
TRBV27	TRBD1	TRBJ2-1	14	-	CASNLQGANNEQFF	TGTGCCAGCAACTTACAGGGGGCGAACAATGAGCAGTTCTTC
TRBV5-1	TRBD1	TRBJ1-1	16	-	CASSLRILDRRAEAFF	TGCGCCAGCAGCTTACGTATTCTGGACAGGAGGGCTGAAGCTTTCTTT
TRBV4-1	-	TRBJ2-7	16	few	CASSQDGQGLTYEQYF	TGCGCCAGCAGCCAAGATGGGCAGGGCCTTACCTACGAGCAGTACTTC
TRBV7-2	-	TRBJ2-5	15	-	CASSPTFAVQETQYF	TGTGCCAGCAGCCCGACCTTTGCTGTACAAGAGACCCAGTACTTC
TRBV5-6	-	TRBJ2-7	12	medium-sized	CASSSGTREQYF	TGTGCCAGCAGCTCCGGGACTCGGGAGCAGTACTTC
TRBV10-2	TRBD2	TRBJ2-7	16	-	CASSESHTSGDYEQYF	TGCGCCAGCAGTGAGTCCCATACTAGCGGGGACTACGAGCAGTACTTC
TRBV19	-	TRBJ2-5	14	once	CASSRPGVVETQYF	TGTGCCAGTAGTCGGCCGGGGGTGGTGGAGACCCAGTACTTC
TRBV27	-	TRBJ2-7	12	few	CASSWPGGEQYF	TGTGCCAGCAGTTGGCCCGGTGGCGAGCAGTACTTC
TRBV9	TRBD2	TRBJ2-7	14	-	CASSVEGGSYEQYF	TGTGCCAGCAGCGTAGAAGGCGGGAGCTACGAGCAGTACTTC
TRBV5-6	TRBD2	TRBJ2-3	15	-	CASSLGASGKDTQYF	TGTGCCAGCAGCTTGGGGGCTAGCGGGAAAGATACGCAGTATTTT